These 9 T cell receptor beta chains originate from one sample sequenced in a study of T cells in Graves' hyperthyroidism and ophthalmopathy. Researchers took RNA transcripts and amplified the TCR beta CDR3 regions from them. The HTBI primer set was used in a first-round RT-PCR of the TCR CDR3. TCRdb used MiXCR to reprocess the multiplex PCR reads, holding one entry per CDR3 protein. Of about 570,000 distinct CDR3 sequences detected, just over 45% appear once; the ten largest clones hold 19%. Sequencing was done on a sample of peripheral blood or thyroid tissue (not recorded which). The receptors come from an adult woman with Graves' disease, either hyperthyroidism or ophthalmopathy (not recorded which).

In this sample, this clonotype turned up many times. The chain joins TRBV28 to TRBJ2-6; D is ambiguous. The germline gives CDR1 MDHEN, CDR2 SYDVKM. V gave up 6 bases and J gave up 0 bases, with 9 bases separating them. This CDR3 spans 15 amino acids. The CDR3 loop reads CASSESSSGANVLTF. The CDR3 DNA is TGTGCCAGCAGCGAGAGTTCCTCTGGGGCCAACGTCCTGACTTTC.

This clonotype was found many times. The V gene is TRBV6-5, the J gene TRBJ2-5, with unresolved D. V dropped 5 bases and J dropped 4 bases, with 20 bases sitting between them. The germline CDR1 and CDR2 sequences are MNHEY and SVGAGI. This CDR3 has 16 amino acids. The CDR3 spells CASSLFGRSEGETQYF. The CDR3 region has the DNA TGTGCCAGCAGTCTATTCGGGCGGTCTGAAGGAGAGACCCAGTACTTC.

This clonotype was counted at least ten times. CDR3 sequence reads: CASSEVETGAGNTIYF. In nucleotides, the CDR3 is TGTGCCAGCAGTGAAGTCGAGACAGGGGCTGGAAACACCATATATTTT. J is TRBJ1-3 and V is TRBV6-1, with 8 positions matching TRBD1. Germline V gene data show CDR1 as MNHNS and CDR2 as SASEGT. Losses at the gene ends were 1 base for V and 2 bases for J; bases not matched to a gene: 4. This CDR3 spans 16 amino acids.

In its sample, this clonotype was seen once. J is TRBJ2-2 and V is TRBV2, with D tentatively TRBD1 (6 bases). V dropped 7 bases and J dropped 0 bases, with 9 bases sitting between them. Germline V gives CDR1 SNHLY, CDR2 FYNNEI. This CDR3 is 14 amino acids long. The CDR3 sequence: CASKRQANTGELFF. As DNA, the CDR3 is TGTGCCAGCAAGAGACAGGCGAACACCGGGGAGCTGTTTTTT. The whole variable domain, filled in from reference TRBV2 and TRBJ2-2, reads EPEVTQTPSHQVTQMGQEVILRCVPISNHLYFYWYRQILGQKVEFLVSFYNNEISEKSEIFDDQFSVERPDGSNFTLKIRSTKLEDSAMYFCASKRQANTGELFFGEGSRLTVL.

This chain uses TRBV20-1 with TRBJ2-5; TRBD2 might be the D (5 bases). Trimming pared 3 bases from V and 4 bases from J, leaving 15 bases between. The length of the CDR3 is 14 residues. Germline loops: CDR1 DFQATT, CDR2 SNEGSKA (reference sequence). CDR3 in DNA: TGCAGTGCTAGTGGTACTAGAGAGACAGAGACCCAGTACTTC. This sequence encodes CSASGTRETETQYF.

The sample holds many counts of this clonotype. The V gene is TRBV24-1, the J gene TRBJ1-2; D call uncertain. The CDR3 covers 11 residues. The V end was cut by 3 bases, the J end by 9 bases, with 7 bases between. Germline CDR1 and CDR2: KGHDR and SFDVKD. The DNA of the CDR3 is TGTGCCACCAGTGATAGGTGGAGCTACACCTTC. Translating gives CATSDRWSYTF.

This rearrangement joins TRBV20-1 to TRBJ2-7, with 8 positions matching TRBD2. The CDR3 loop spans 15 amino acids. V trimming: 6 bases; J trimming: 5 bases; junction bases outside the gene matches: 15. The V gene's germline CDR1 is DFQATT and CDR2 SNEGSKA (reference sequence). The CDR3 region is CSAQKLAAGANEQYF. The CDR3 bases are TGCAGTGCCCAAAAGCTGGCAGCGGGGGCCAACGAGCAGTACTTC.

This rearrangement joins TRBV10-3 to TRBJ2-5, with D perhaps given as TRBD1 or TRBD2 (5 bases each). The ends were cut back, 3 bases at V and 9 bases at J, with 11 bases in the middle. CDR3 length equals 12 residues. The germline CDR1 and CDR2 sequences are ENHRY and SYGVKD. CDR3 bases: TGTGCCATCAGTGACGGGGCTCAGCCCCAGTACTTC. Translation gives CAISDGAQPQYF.

The V gene is TRBV7-8, the J gene TRBJ2-3; the match to TRBD1 covers 7 bases. J was trimmed by 0 bases and V by 5 bases; bases with no gene match: 5. Germline values: CDR1 SGHVS, CDR2 FQNEAQ. The CDR3 has 15 amino acids. In DNA form, the CDR3 reads TGTGCCAGCAGCCGGACAGGCGCTAGCACAGATACGCAGTATTTT. It encodes CASSRTGASTDTQYF.